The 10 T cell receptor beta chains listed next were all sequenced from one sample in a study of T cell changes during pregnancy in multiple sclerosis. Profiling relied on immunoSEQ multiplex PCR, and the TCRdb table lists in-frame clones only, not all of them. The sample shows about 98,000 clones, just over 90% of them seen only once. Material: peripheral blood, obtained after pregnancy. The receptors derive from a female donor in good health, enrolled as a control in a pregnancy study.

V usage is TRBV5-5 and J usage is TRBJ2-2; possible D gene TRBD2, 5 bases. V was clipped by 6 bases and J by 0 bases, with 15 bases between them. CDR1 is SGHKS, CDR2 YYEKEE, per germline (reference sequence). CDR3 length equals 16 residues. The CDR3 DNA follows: TGTGCCAGCACCCTGCTGAGCGGCGCGAACACCGGGGAGCTGTTTTTT. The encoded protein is CASTLLSGANTGELFF.

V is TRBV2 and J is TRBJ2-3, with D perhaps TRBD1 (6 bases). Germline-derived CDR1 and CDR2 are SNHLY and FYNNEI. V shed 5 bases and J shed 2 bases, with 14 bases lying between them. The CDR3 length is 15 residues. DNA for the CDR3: TGTGCCAGCAGTTTACAGGGAAGGCACACAGATACGCAGTATTTT. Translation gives CASSLQGRHTDTQYF.

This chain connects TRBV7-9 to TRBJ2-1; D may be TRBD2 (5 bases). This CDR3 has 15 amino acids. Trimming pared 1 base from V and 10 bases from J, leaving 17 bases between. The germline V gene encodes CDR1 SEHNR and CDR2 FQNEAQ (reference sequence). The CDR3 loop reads CASSLVGGSPTEQFF. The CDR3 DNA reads TGTGCCAGCAGCTTAGTAGGCGGGTCTCCTACAGAGCAGTTCTTC.

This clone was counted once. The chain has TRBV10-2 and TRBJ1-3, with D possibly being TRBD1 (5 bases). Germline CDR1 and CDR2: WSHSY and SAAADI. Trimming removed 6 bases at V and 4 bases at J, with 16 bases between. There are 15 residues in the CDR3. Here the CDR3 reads CASRGTTDLGNTIYF. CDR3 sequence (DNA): TGCGCCAGCAGGGGGACTACAGACCTGGGAAACACCATATATTTT.

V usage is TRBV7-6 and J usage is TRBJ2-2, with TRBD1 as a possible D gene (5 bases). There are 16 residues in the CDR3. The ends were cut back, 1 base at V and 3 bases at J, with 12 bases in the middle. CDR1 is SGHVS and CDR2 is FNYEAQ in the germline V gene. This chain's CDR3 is CASSLEARVYTGELFF. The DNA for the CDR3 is TGTGCCAGCAGCTTAGAGGCCAGGGTGTACACCGGGGAGCTGTTTTTT.

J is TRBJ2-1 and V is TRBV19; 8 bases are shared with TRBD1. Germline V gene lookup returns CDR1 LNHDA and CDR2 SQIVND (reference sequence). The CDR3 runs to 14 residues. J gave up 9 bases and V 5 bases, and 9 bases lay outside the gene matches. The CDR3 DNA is TGTGCCAGTAGTTTCGACAGGGGCAGCGGTGAGCAGTTCTTC. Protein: CASSFDRGSGEQFF. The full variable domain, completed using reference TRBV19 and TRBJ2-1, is DGGITQSPKYLFRKEGQNVTLSCEQNLNHDAMYWYRQDPGQGLRLIYYSQIVNDFQKGDIAEGYSVSREKKESFPLTVTSAQKNPTAFYLCASSFDRGSGEQFFGPGTRLTVL.

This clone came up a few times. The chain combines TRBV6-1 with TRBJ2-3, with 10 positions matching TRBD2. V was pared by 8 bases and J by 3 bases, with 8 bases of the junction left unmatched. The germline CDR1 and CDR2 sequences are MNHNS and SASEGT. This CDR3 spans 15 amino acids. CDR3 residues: CASLGVAGGTDTQYF. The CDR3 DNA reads TGTGCCAGCCTCGGGGTAGCGGGGGGTACAGATACGCAGTATTTT.

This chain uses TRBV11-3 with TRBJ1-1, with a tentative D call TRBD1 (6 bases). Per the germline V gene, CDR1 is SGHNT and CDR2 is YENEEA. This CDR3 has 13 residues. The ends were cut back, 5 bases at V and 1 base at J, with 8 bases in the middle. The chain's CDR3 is CASSQTGNTEAFF. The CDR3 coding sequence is TGTGCCAGCAGCCAGACAGGGAACACTGAAGCTTTCTTT. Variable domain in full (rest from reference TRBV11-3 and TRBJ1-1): EAGVVQSPRYKIIEKKQPVAFWCNPISGHNTLYWYLQNLGQGPELLIRYENEEAVDDSQLPKDRFSAERLKGVDSTLKIQPAELGDSAVYLCASSQTGNTEAFFGQGTRLTVV.

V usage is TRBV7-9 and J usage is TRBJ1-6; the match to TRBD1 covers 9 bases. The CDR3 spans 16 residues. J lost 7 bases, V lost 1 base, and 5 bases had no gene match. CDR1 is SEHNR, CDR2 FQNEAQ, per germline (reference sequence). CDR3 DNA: TGTGCCAGCAGCTTAGGTGGGACAGGGCTGAATTCACCCCTCCACTTT. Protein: CASSLGGTGLNSPLHF.

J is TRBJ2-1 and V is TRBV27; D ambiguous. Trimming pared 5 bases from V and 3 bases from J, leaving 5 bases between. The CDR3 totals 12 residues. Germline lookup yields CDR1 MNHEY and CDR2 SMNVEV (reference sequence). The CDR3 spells CASSLNYNEQFF. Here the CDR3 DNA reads TGTGCCAGCAGTCTAAACTACAATGAGCAGTTCTTC.